This T cell receptor beta chain was found in a study of CD8+CD57+ T cells in acquired aplastic anemia. Overall study context: The DNA of sorted CD4+ and CD8+ cells averaged roughly 3 ug.

This clonotype came up many times. Genomic DNA constituted the template upon which TCR beta VDJ and CDR3 profiling was performed. One entry per CDR3 protein, called by TCRdb with MiXCR from the reads. The sample has 200,000 or so distinct CDR3 sequences; 55% to 65% are singletons. Before being chosen for sequencing, patients had shown CD8+CD57+ cell expansion by flow cytometry. This CDR3 contains 12 residues. Trimming removed 3 bases from V and 1 base from J, with 4 bases in between. CDR1 and CDR2 from the germline V gene are MNHEY and SMNVEV (reference sequence). This clonotype originated in a human donor with aplastic anemia. Sequenced input: sorted CD4+, CD8+, or CD8+CD57+ T cells (not recorded which) from PBMCs. The chain carries TRBV27 and TRBJ2-7, with D unresolved. The CDR3 reads CASSFASYEQYF. The CDR3 nucleotides are TGTGCCAGCAGTTTCGCGTCCTACGAGCAGTACTTC.